The 8 T cell receptor beta chains listed next were all sequenced from one sample in a study of vaccination and CD4 T cells after COVID-19 (dated by TCRdb to 2022 to 2024). The sample's treatment or condition label, in plain terms: roughly 11-day PBMC culture with coronavirus spike peptide pools or control peptides (ViraFEST assay). The library was generated by PCR. Sequencer: Illumina iSeq 100. TCR sequencing of DNA from cultured CD4+ T cells used the Oncomine TCR Beta short-read assay at the Johns Hopkins FTIC core. TCRdb reanalyzed the raw reads on its own, using fastp at Q25 for trimming and MiXCR for clone calling, and kept in-frame beta chains. For every CDR3 protein sequence, its rows merge into one entry that carries the most common genes and DNA. The sample contains fewer than 15,000 distinct CDR3 sequences, 41% of them found a single time. About 9.3% of the sample rests with the top ten.

For these receptors, no antigen is known. The sample was CD4+ T cells from blood, cultured in vitro, taken after SARS-CoV-2 vaccination. These receptors came from a human donor who had recovered from COVID-19.

The chain links TRBV7-3 to TRBJ1-6; D is unresolved. Germline V gene data show CDR1 as SGHTA and CDR2 as FQGTGA. There are 14 residues in the CDR3. The V gene lost 2 bases and the J gene lost 9 bases, with 11 bases spanning the gap. CDR3 nucleotide sequence: TGTGCCAGCAGCTTAGGATCGACGGGTTCACCCCTCCACTTT. Encoded protein: CASSLGSTGSPLHF.

This clonotype appeared a few times. This chain links TRBV6-2 or TRBV6-3 with TRBJ2-7; 11 positions match TRBD2. The germline V gene encodes CDR1 MNHEY and CDR2 SVGEGT. This CDR3 region has 14 residues. V gave up 8 bases and J gave up 6 bases; unmatched junction bases: 9. CDR3 DNA: TGTGCCAGCGGCAGACCCGGGACTAGCGGCGAGCAGTACTTC. Translated: CASGRPGTSGEQYF.

This clonotype was recorded once. In DNA form, the CDR3 reads TGTGCCAGCAGTTACAGGACTAGCGGGAGGGCCGTCGAGCAGTTCTTC. This translates into CASSYRTSGRAVEQFF. The chain couples TRBV6-5 to TRBJ2-1; the match to TRBD2 covers 15 bases. Germline trimming cut 2 bases from V and 10 bases from J; bases unmatched to any gene: 6. From germline, CDR1 is MNHEY and CDR2 SVGAGI. This CDR3 is built from 16 residues.

V usage is TRBV9 and J usage is TRBJ1-1; no clear D gene. V dropped 3 bases and J dropped 3 bases, with 9 bases sitting between them. CDR3 length: 13 residues. Per germline, CDR1 SGDLS and CDR2 YYNGEE. The CDR3 region is CASSGPWYTEAFF. CDR3 bases: TGTGCCAGCAGCGGACCTTGGTACACTGAAGCTTTCTTT.

Details on this clonotype: At one end the junction does not follow the germline gene, possibly because of a read error. The rearrangement uses TRBV6-2 or TRBV6-3 and TRBJ1-2, with TRBD1 as a possible D gene (5 bases). This CDR3 is 15 amino acids long. Per the germline V gene, CDR1 is MNHEY and CDR2 is SVGEGT. The chain's CDR3 is CASSYSGTANYGYTF. The CDR3 nucleotides are TGTGCCAGCAGCTACTCCGGGACGGCTAACTATGGCTACACCTTC.

The genes are TRBV28 and TRBJ2-3; tentatively, D is TRBD1 (5 bases). The germline gives CDR1 MDHEN, CDR2 SYDVKM. This CDR3 has 13 amino acids. Trimming took off 2 bases at V and 9 bases at J, with 12 bases between the two ends. The CDR3 region is CASSLGALITQYF. CDR3 coding DNA: TGTGCCAGCAGTTTAGGGGCGTTGATAACGCAGTATTTT. The full variable domain, its missing parts supplied by reference TRBV28 and TRBJ2-3, is DVKVTQSSRYLVKRTGEKVFLECVQDMDHENMFWYRQDPGLGLRLIYFSYDVKMKEKGDIPEGYSVSREKKERFSLILESASTNQTSMYLCASSLGALITQYFGPGTRLTVL.

The chain links TRBV7-7 to TRBJ2-1; no definite D call. V was shortened by 3 bases and J by 0 bases, with 6 bases between the two germline ends. Looked up from germline, CDR1 is SSHAT and CDR2 is FNYEAQ (reference sequence). This CDR3 comprises 14 residues. The CDR3 bases are TGTGCCAGCAGCTTTTCAGACTCCTACAATGAGCAGTTCTTC. This codes for CASSFSDSYNEQFF.

The chain links TRBV7-2 to TRBJ2-2; no clear D. Looked up from germline, CDR1 is SGHTA and CDR2 is FQGNSA. This CDR3 is built from 14 residues. V lost 2 bases and J 0 bases, leaving 4 bases between the germline ends. The CDR3 spells CASSLRSNTGELFF. CDR3 DNA sequence: TGTGCCAGCAGCTTAAGGTCGAACACCGGGGAGCTGTTTTTT.